This T cell receptor (beta chain) stems from a study of control samples from healthy donors and cancer patients. Measured with immunoSEQ multiplex PCR; TCRdb has only the in-frame clones, and not every one. Of 120,000 or so clones listed, 85% to 95% are singletons. The length of the CDR3 is 15 residues. V was shortened by 1 base and J by 5 bases, with 9 bases between the two germline ends. Germline CDR1 is SGHVS and CDR2 is FQNEAQ. The chain has TRBV7-8 and TRBJ1-6; the D is unclear. The source material was PBMCs. The sequence derives from a man aged 80 or over with head and neck cancer. For the CDR3, the DNA is TGTGCCAGCAGCTTAGGGTCGCGGCATAATTCACCCCTCCACTTT. Its translation is CASSLGSRHNSPLHF.